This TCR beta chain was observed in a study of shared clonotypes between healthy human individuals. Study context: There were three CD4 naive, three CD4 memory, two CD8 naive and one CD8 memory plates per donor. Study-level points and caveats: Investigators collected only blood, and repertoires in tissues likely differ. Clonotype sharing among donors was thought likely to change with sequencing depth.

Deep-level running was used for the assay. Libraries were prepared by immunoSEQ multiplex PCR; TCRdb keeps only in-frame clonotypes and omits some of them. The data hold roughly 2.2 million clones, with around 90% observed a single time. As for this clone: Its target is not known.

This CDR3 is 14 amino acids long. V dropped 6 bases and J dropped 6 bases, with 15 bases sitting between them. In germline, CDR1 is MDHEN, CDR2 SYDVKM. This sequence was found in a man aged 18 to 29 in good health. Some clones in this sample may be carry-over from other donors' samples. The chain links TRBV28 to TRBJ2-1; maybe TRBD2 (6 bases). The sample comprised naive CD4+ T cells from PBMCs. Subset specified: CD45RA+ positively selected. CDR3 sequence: CASRTGRQPNEQFF. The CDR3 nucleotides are TGTGCCAGCAGGACGGGGAGGCAGCCCAATGAGCAGTTCTTC.